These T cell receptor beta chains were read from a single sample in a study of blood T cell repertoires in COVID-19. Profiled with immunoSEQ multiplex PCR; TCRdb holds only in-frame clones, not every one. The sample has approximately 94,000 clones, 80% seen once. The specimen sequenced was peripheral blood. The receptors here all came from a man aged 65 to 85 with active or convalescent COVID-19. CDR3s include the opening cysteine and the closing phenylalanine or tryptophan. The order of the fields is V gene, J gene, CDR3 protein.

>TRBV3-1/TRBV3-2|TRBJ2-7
CASSPSSGPYEQYF
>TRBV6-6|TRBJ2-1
CASSGSGSGSSYNEQFF
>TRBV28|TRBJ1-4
CASSFLSQGINEKLFF
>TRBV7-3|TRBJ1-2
CASSLNPGGADGYTF
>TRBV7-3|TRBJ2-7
CASSRNPPYAGTGEEQYF
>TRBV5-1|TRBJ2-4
CASSPGTSGGIAKNIQYF
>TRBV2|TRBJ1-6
CASRDRGDSPLHF
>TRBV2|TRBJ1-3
CASRDRGDGNTIYF
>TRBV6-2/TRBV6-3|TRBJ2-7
CASSFLSSGLAGSSYEQYF
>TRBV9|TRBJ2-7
CASSVGAGGIYEQYF
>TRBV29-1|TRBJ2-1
CSVDGSGPRGQFF
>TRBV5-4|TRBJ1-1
CASSLGQGRIGTEAFF
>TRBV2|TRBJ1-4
CASSPTGSPAEKLFF
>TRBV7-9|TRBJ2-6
CASTLWSLGVVSGANVLTF
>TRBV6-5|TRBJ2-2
CASRGTGSRTGELFF
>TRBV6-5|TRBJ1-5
CASRSAGALNQPQHF
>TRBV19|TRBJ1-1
CASSPEDRLNTEAFF
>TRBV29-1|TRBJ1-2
CSVEEGQGSFNGYTF
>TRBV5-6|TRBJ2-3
CASSPVRGTDTQYF
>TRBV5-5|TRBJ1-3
CASSPTLGLSGNTIYF
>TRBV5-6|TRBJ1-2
CASSWGTAQYGYTF
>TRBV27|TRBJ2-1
CASSLLLGPFADEQFF
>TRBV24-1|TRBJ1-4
CATSERTGFQEKLFF
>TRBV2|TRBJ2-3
CASSEVLRQITDTQYF
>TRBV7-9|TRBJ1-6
CASSFQANSPLHF
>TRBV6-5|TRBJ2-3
CASSKLGASTDTQYF
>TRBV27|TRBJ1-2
CASRRDRGLEGYTF
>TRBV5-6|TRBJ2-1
CASSWGEASYNEQFF
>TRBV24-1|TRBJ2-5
CATSDFRETQYF
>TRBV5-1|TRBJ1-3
CASSPGQERNTIYF
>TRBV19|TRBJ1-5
CASSMGQGGQPQHF
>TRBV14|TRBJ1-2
CASSRGGVVTDNGYTF
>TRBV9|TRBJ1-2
CASSDGQIYGYTF
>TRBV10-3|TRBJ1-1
CAISGGRGGNGAFF
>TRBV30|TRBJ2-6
CAWSLTGFSGANVLTF
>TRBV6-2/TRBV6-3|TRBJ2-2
CASSFSPTSGELFF
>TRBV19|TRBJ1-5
CASSPRQGQGRPQHF
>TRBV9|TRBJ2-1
CASSVGVAHPTDEQFF
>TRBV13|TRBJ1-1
CASSLIGNTEAFF
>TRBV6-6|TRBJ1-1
CASSQRQASNTEAFF
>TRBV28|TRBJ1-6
CASSLRGQYNSPLHF
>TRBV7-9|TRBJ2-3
CASSPPEGGRTDTQYF
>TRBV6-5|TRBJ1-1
CASSYSGGVNTEAFF
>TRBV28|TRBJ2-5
CASSPGQGETQYF
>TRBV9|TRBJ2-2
CASRDYDLHTGELFF
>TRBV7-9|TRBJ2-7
CASSLAGGAEQYF